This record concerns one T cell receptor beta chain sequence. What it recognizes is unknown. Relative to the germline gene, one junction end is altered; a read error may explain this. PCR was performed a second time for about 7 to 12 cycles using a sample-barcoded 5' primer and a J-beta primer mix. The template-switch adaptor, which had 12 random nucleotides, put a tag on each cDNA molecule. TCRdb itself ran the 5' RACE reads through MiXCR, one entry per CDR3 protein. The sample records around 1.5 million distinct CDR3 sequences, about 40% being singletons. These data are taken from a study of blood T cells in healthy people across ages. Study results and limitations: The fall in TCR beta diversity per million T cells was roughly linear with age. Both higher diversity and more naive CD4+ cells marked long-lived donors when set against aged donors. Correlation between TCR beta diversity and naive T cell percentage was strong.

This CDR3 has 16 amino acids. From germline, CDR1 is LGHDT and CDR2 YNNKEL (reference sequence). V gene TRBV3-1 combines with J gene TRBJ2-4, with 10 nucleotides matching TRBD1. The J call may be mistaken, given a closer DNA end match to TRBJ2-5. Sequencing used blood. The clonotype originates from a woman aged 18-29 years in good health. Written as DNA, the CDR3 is TGTGCCATCAGCCCTCTCGGGACAGGGGTACAAGAGACCCAGTACTTC. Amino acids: CAISPLGTGVQETQYF.